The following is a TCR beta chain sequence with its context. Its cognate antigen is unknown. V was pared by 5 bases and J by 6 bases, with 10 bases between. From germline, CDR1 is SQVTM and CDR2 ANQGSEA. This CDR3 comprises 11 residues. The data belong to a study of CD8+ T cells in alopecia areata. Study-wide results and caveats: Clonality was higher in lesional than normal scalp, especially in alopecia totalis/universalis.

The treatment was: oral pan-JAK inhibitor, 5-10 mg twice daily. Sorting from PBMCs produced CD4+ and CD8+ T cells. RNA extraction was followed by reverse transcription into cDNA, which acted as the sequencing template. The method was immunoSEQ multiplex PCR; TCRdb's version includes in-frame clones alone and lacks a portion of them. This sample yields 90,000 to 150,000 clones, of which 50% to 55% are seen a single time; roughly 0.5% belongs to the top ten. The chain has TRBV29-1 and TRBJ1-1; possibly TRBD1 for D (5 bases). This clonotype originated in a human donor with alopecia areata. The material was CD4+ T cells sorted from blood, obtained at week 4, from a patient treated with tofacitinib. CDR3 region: CSVQGSAEAFF. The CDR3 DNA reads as TGCAGCGTTCAGGGTAGCGCTGAAGCTTTCTTT.